Below, 11 T cell receptor beta chains from the same sample are listed, as sequenced in a study of early T cells in non-severe SARS-CoV-2 infection. MiXCR, run by TCRdb on the 5' RACE reads, gives a single entry per CDR3 protein. The sample carries about 64,000 distinct CDR3 sequences, 20% recorded once. The sample was whole blood, taken at baseline. The receptors were sampled from an adult who was a healthcare worker with PCR-confirmed SARS-CoV-2 infection or an uninfected control (not recorded which).

The chain uses TRBV7-2 and TRBJ1-2; tentative D call: TRBD1 (5 bases). From germline, CDR1 is SGHTA and CDR2 FQGNSA. V lost 7 bases, J lost 4 bases, and 16 bases lay in between. This CDR3 contains 14 residues. The CDR3 spells CASTGNGLFYGYTF. The CDR3 nucleotides are TGTGCCAGCACAGGGAATGGATTGTTCTATGGCTACACCTTC. Together with reference TRBV7-2 and TRBJ1-2, the CDR3 gives the full variable domain: GAGVSQSPSNKVTEKGKDVELRCDPISGHTALYWYRQSLGQGLEFLIYFQGNSAPDKSGLPSDRFSAERTGGSVSTLTIQRTQQEDSAVYLCASTGNGLFYGYTFGSGTRLTVV.

This clonotype showed up many times. This chain joins TRBV3-1 and TRBJ2-5; D perhaps matches TRBD2 (5 bases). V was pared by 3 bases and J by 7 bases, with 15 bases between. The CDR3 loop spans 14 amino acids. Germline CDR1 LGHDT, CDR2 YNNKEL (reference sequence). The CDR3 DNA sequence: TGTGCCAGCAGCCAGGATAGGGAGTTCCGGACCCAGTACTTC. This encodes CASSQDREFRTQYF.

This clonotype was seen more than once but under ten times. This rearrangement joins TRBV12-3 or TRBV12-4 to TRBJ1-4, with D tentatively TRBD1 (5 bases). The CDR3 is made up of 14 amino acids. Trimming removed 3 bases at V and 4 bases at J, with 9 bases between. The DNA of the CDR3 is TGTGCCAGCAGTTTTGGGGGGATTAATGAAAAACTGTTTTTT. This sequence encodes CASSFGGINEKLFF.

This chain links TRBV20-1 with TRBJ2-5; 11 positions agree with TRBD2. This CDR3 contains 13 residues. Germline CDR1 and CDR2: DFQATT and SNEGSKA (reference sequence). The ends lost 5 bases at V and 14 bases at J; junction bases unmatched: 13. CDR3 nucleotides: TGCAGTGCTTCCCAGGATAGCGGGGGGGCACACTACTTC. Translating gives CSASQDSGGAHYF.

There are a few counts of this clonotype. The J gene is TRBJ2-1, the V gene TRBV7-7, with 11 positions matching TRBD2. With V trimmed by 5 bases and J by 0 bases, 3 bases remained unmatched. The V gene's germline CDR1 is SSHAT and CDR2 FNYEAQ (reference sequence). This CDR3 comprises 16 residues. CDR3 coding DNA: TGTGCCAGCAGCCTTACTAGCGGGGGCTCCTACAATGAGCAGTTCTTC. This encodes CASSLTSGGSYNEQFF.

The V and J genes are TRBV11-3 and TRBJ2-5; 7 bases are a match to TRBD1. This CDR3 has 14 amino acids. From germline, CDR1 is SGHNT and CDR2 YENEEA. Trimming at V came to 4 bases and at J to 0 bases, leaving 2 bases not matched to a gene. The CDR3 spells CASSSQGYQETQYF. The CDR3 region has the DNA TGTGCCAGCAGCTCACAGGGGTACCAAGAGACCCAGTACTTC.

The chain couples TRBV20-1 to TRBJ1-5, with D possibly being TRBD1 (6 bases). CDR3 length equals 12 residues. Trimming left V 4 bases short and J 3 bases short, with 7 bases between. The germline V gene has CDR1 DFQATT and CDR2 SNEGSKA (reference sequence). DNA for the CDR3: TGCAGTGCTACAGGGGACAATCAGCCCCAGCATTTT. This codes for CSATGDNQPQHF.

This clonotype came up many times. The chain has TRBV6-1 and TRBJ2-6; 7 positions match TRBD1. Germline values: CDR1 MNHNS, CDR2 SASEGT. This CDR3 has 17 residues. The ends lost 4 bases at V and 0 bases at J; junction bases unmatched: 6. CDR3 DNA sequence: TGTGCCAGCAGTGCGGGACAGTACCCCTCTGGGGCCAACGTCCTGACTTTC. This translates into CASSAGQYPSGANVLTF.

This clonotype was counted a few times. The gene calls are TRBV19 and TRBJ2-7, with 7 bases aligning to TRBD1. Germline V CDR1 and CDR2: LNHDA, SQIVND (reference sequence). The CDR3 is 15 residues long. J was trimmed by 7 bases and V by 5 bases; bases with no gene match: 14. The CDR3 coding sequence is TGTGCCAGTAGTGCCCGGGACAGACCCTATGAAGAGCAGTACTTC. Residues: CASSARDRPYEEQYF.

This chain joins TRBV10-2 and TRBJ2-3; no clear D gene. V lost 6 bases, J lost 0 bases, and 13 bases lay in between. The germline V gene encodes CDR1 WSHSY and CDR2 SAAADI. The CDR3 has 15 amino acids. CDR3 DNA: TGCGCCAGCAGAGGTAGCCGGGCTAGCACAGATACGCAGTATTTT. Translated, it gives CASRGSRASTDTQYF.

The J gene is TRBJ2-5, the V gene TRBV12-5; D remains ambiguous. Trimming cost V 7 bases and J 0 bases, with 12 bases left between them. The V gene's germline CDR1 is LGHNT and CDR2 FRNRAP. There are 14 residues in the CDR3. The CDR3 DNA reads TGTGCTAGTGAAAACACGGCGTACCAAGAGACCCAGTACTTC. This sequence encodes CASENTAYQETQYF. Full variable domain (remainder filled in from reference TRBV12-5 and TRBJ2-5): DARVTQTPRHKVTEMGQEVTMRCQPILGHNTVFWYRQTMMQGLELLAYFRNRAPLDDSGMPKDRFSAEMPDATLATLKIQPSEPRDSAVYFCASENTAYQETQYFGPGTRLLVL.